These 8 T cell receptor beta chains came from one sample sequenced in a study of cytomegalovirus exposure and HLA in healthy donors (dated by TCRdb to between 2016 and 2019). Receptor amplification or capture employed the immunoSEQ multiplex PCR assay. A mixture of 60 forward primers for TCR Vbeta segments and 13 reverse primers for TCR Jbeta segments was used in the multiplex PCR. This immuneACCESS table, as held by TCRdb, lists in-frame sequences with V and J called but not all clones. Of the missing ones, under half trace to an unresolved V gene in checked studies; the others have no known cause. Recorded for this sample are 99,000 or so clones; more than 75% of them occurred a single time. Approximately 5% of the sample is held by the ten biggest clonotypes. The sample taken for sequencing was PBMCs. The receptor set was obtained from a young woman in good health and CMV-seropositive.

V is TRBV7-9 and J is TRBJ2-3; tentatively, D is TRBD2 (6 bases). Germline V gene data show CDR1 as SEHNR and CDR2 as FQNEAQ (reference sequence). This CDR3 has 13 amino acids. Trimming stripped 3 bases from V and 6 bases from J, with 10 bases between. CDR3 loop: CASSFHGGDTQYF. CDR3 nucleotides: TGTGCCAGCAGCTTCCACGGAGGGGATACGCAGTATTTT.

This chain joins TRBV7-2 and TRBJ1-2, with D possibly being TRBD1 (5 bases). V dropped 1 base and J dropped 2 bases, with 8 bases sitting between them. The CDR3 length is 14 residues. Looked up from germline, CDR1 is SGHTA and CDR2 is FQGNSA. The CDR3 bases are TGTGCCAGCAGCTTAGTGCAGGGAAACTATGGCTACACCTTC. Amino acids: CASSLVQGNYGYTF. Filled out from reference TRBV7-2 and TRBJ1-2, the complete variable domain reads GAGVSQSPSNKVTEKGKDVELRCDPISGHTALYWYRQSLGQGLEFLIYFQGNSAPDKSGLPSDRFSAERTGGSVSTLTIQRTQQEDSAVYLCASSLVQGNYGYTFGSGTRLTVV.

This sequence joins TRBV5-6 and TRBJ2-7; 7 bases agree with TRBD1. Germline V gene sequence: CDR1 SGHDT, CDR2 YYEEEE. The J segment lost 2 bases and the V segment lost 3 bases, leaving 2 bases of the junction unmatched. The CDR3 loop spans 13 amino acids. The CDR3 sequence is CASSYGQAYEQYF. Written as DNA, the CDR3 is TGTGCCAGCAGCTACGGACAGGCCTACGAGCAGTACTTC. Complete variable domain (other parts from reference TRBV5-6 and TRBJ2-7): DAGVTQSPTHLIKTRGQQVTLRCSPKSGHDTVSWYQQALGQGPQFIFQYYEEEERQRGNFPDRFSGHQFPNYSSELNVNALLLGDSALYLCASSYGQAYEQYFGPGTRLTVT.

The chain joins TRBV7-3 to TRBJ2-3; 7 bases align to TRBD2. The CDR3 runs to 15 residues. Germline V gene data show CDR1 as SGHTA and CDR2 as FQGTGA. The junction had 2 bases not matched to a gene; V was cut back by 0 bases and J by 2 bases. The CDR3 DNA follows: TGTGCCAGCAGCTTAACACTAGCGAACACAGATACGCAGTATTTT. Translation gives CASSLTLANTDTQYF.

J is TRBJ2-5 and V is TRBV19; a weak D match, TRBD1 (6 bases). CDR1 LNHDA and CDR2 SQIVND come from the germline V gene (reference sequence). The CDR3 spans 16 residues. The germline V and J ends were trimmed by 1 base and 2 bases, with 14 bases remaining between them. CDR3 loop: CASSIGLTGSQETQYF. In DNA, the CDR3 is TGTGCCAGTAGTATAGGCCTGACAGGATCACAAGAGACCCAGTACTTC.

This clone was recorded a few times. The chain is built from TRBV18 and TRBJ1-4; 9 bases are shared with TRBD1. This CDR3 has 17 residues. Germline CDR1 is KGHSH and CDR2 is LQKENI. After removal of 6 bases from V and 7 bases from J, the junction contained 15 bases not matched to a gene. The CDR3 DNA reads TGTGCCAGCTCCTCAGGACAGGGGCGTTTATTTGGTGAAAAACTGTTTTTT. This codes for CASSSGQGRLFGEKLFF.

This chain joins TRBV6-5 and TRBJ2-5, with D unclear. The CDR3 has 15 amino acids. V lost 2 bases, J lost 5 bases, and 15 bases lay in between. Germline lookup yields CDR1 MNHEY and CDR2 SVGAGI. This CDR3 is CASSYRGREWETQYF. The CDR3, as DNA: TGTGCCAGCAGTTACCGCGGCCGCGAGTGGGAGACCCAGTACTTC.

This sequence joins TRBV27 and TRBJ1-2; D unresolved. This CDR3 has 13 residues. The germline gives CDR1 MNHEY, CDR2 SMNVEV (reference sequence). Trimming shortened V by 3 bases and J by 1 base, and 6 bases separated the two germline ends. The CDR3 region has the DNA TGTGCCAGCAGTTTGGGCCGTAACTATGGCTACACCTTC. Translating it yields CASSLGRNYGYTF.